A selection of T cell receptor beta chains follows, all from one sample in a study of identical twins. TCRdb reprocessed the 5' RACE reads via MiXCR and lists one record per CDR3 protein. The data show a few hundred thousand distinct CDR3 sequences, with roughly 10% seen just once and 8.5% to 10% held by the top ten. Specimen: naive T cells sorted from blood. The source is a woman aged 45-65 years in good health. Both conserved end residues are part of each CDR3. D genes are given only for firm matches. Clone sizes are given selectively: once, few, many, or a class where the clone is expanded.

d_call	clone_size	v_call	j_call	cdr3_nt	cdr3_aa
-	-	TRBV5-1	TRBJ1-1	TGCGCCAGCAACCACGCGGGCAGCTTGAACACTGAAGCTTTCTTT	CASNHAGSLNTEAFF
-	-	TRBV4-1	TRBJ1-5	TGCGCCAGCAGCCAAGATCAAGGGGTACGGCATCAGCCCCAGCATTTT	CASSQDQGVRHQPQHF
TRBD2	-	TRBV18	TRBJ2-3	TGTGCCAGCTCACCCCCAGGAGCGGGAGGACTCCCAGATACGCAGTATTTT	CASSPPGAGGLPDTQYF
TRBD2	few	TRBV20-1	TRBJ2-3	TGCAGTGCTAGAGATCAGAAAGCGGGAGTCACAGATACGCAGTATTTT	CSARDQKAGVTDTQYF
TRBD1	few	TRBV5-4	TRBJ1-1	TGTGCCAGCAGCTTTGGGACAGGGGTAGAGTACACTGAAGCTTTCTTT	CASSFGTGVEYTEAFF
-	once	TRBV6-4	TRBJ2-3	TGTGCCAGCAGGAGTCAGCCTAGCACAGATACGCAGTATTTT	CASRSQPSTDTQYF
-	many	TRBV12-3/TRBV12-4	TRBJ1-5	TGTGCCAGCAGTTCTGAGGCCAATCAGCCCCAGCATTTT	CASSSEANQPQHF
-	few	TRBV12-3/TRBV12-4	TRBJ2-2	TGTGCCAGCAGTTTTCCGAACGGGGAGCTGTTTTTT	CASSFPNGELFF
-	-	TRBV11-2	TRBJ2-5	TGTGCCAGCAGCTTAGAAGCGACACAAGAGACCCAGTACTTC	CASSLEATQETQYF
TRBD2	few	TRBV5-6	TRBJ2-3	TGTGCCAGCAGCTTGGCTACTGCGGGAGGGCCCGCAGATACGCAGTATTTT	CASSLATAGGPADTQYF
-	few	TRBV9	TRBJ1-2	TGTGCCAGCAGCCCATCCAACACCTATGGCTACACCTTC	CASSPSNTYGYTF
TRBD2	-	TRBV20-1	TRBJ2-3	TGCAGTGCCCCCGAGTCTAGCGGGGTGCTAGATACGCAGTATTTT	CSAPESSGVLDTQYF
-	many	TRBV6-5	TRBJ2-1	TGTGCCAGCAGTCCCGGACAGAATGAGCAGTTCTTC	CASSPGQNEQFF
TRBD2	many	TRBV6-5	TRBJ2-3	TGTGCCAGCAGACTCGGCAGCGGGAGTAGGAAAGATACGCAGTATTTT	CASRLGSGSRKDTQYF
TRBD1	-	TRBV30	TRBJ2-2	TGTGCCTGGAGTTTGGGACAGACGAACACCGGGGAGCTGTTTTTT	CAWSLGQTNTGELFF
TRBD2	many	TRBV12-3/TRBV12-4	TRBJ2-1	TGTGCCAGAAAAAAAGCGGGAAGCTCCTACAATGAGCAGTTCTTC	CARKKAGSSYNEQFF
-	many	TRBV10-3	TRBJ2-1	TGTGCCATCAGTGGCAGCGGAATCCTCTACAATGAGCAGTTCTTC	CAISGSGILYNEQFF
-	-	TRBV11-2	TRBJ2-1	TGTGCCAGCAGCTCCTCCATACTAGAGGTGCGTGGTGAGCAGTTCTTC	CASSSSILEVRGEQFF
TRBD2	many	TRBV7-8	TRBJ2-3	TGTGCCAGCAGCTTAAGGCCGACTAGCGGGCTATCAAATACGCAGTATTTT	CASSLRPTSGLSNTQYF
-	-	TRBV9	TRBJ2-1	TGTGCCAGCAGCGTAGTCCCGGTCGCCATCTCCTACAATGAGCAGTTCTTC	CASSVVPVAISYNEQFF
-	many	TRBV7-2	TRBJ2-1	TGTGCCAGCAGCTTAGAAGAGCGGGAGCAGTTCTTC	CASSLEEREQFF
TRBD1	-	TRBV13	TRBJ2-2	TGTGCCAGCAGCCCTCCGGGACAGAGCTTCACCGGGGAGCTGTTTTTT	CASSPPGQSFTGELFF
-	-	TRBV24-1	TRBJ2-5	TGTGCCACCAGTTTAAGTTCTAGTGTGGAGACCCAGTACTTC	CATSLSSSVETQYF
TRBD2	-	TRBV15	TRBJ2-1	TGTGCCACCAGCGCCCAATGGGCGGGAGGGGACAATGAGCAGTTCTTC	CATSAQWAGGDNEQFF
-	few	TRBV7-6	TRBJ1-1	TGTGCCAGCAGGCCGACAGAGAACACTGAAGCTTTCTTT	CASRPTENTEAFF
-	few	TRBV4-1	TRBJ2-1	TGCGCCAGCAGCCAGCCCAGGGAATACAATGAGCAGTTCTTC	CASSQPREYNEQFF
TRBD2	-	TRBV20-1	TRBJ2-1	TGCAGTGCTAGAGGGGAGGGCTACAATGAGCAGTTCTTC	CSARGEGYNEQFF
TRBD2	few	TRBV5-1	TRBJ2-3	TGCGCCATAAATACGGGGCTAGCGGGAGTGGATACGCAGTATTTT	CAINTGLAGVDTQYF
TRBD2	-	TRBV29-1	TRBJ2-3	TGCTCGCTGGGGGTGGGGGGGACAGATACGCAGTATTTT	CSLGVGGTDTQYF